The present T cell receptor beta chain was sequenced within a study of T-cell reconstitution after alpha-beta-depleted transplantation in children. During its preparation, the TCRbeta library received unique molecular identifiers. TCRdb reprocessed the PCR reads via MiXCR and lists one record per CDR3 protein. Found here are around 380,000 distinct CDR3 sequences, roughly a tenth of them singletons; the top ten hold about 5%. This clonotype was detected ten times or more. CDR1 is SGHTA, CDR2 FQGNSA, per germline. The V and J ends lost 1 base and 6 bases respectively, with 7 bases between them. This CDR3 has 13 amino acids.

The chain recombines TRBV7-2 with TRBJ1-5; D is unclear. This clonotype originated in a human donor who donated a stem cell graft to a child with acute myeloid leukemia. This material consisted of PBMCs from the stem cell graft donor, taken from the stem cell graft. CDR3 sequence: CASSLGEGQPQHF. The CDR3 DNA reads as TGTGCCAGCAGCTTAGGGGAGGGTCAGCCCCAGCATTTT.